This TCR beta chain derives from a study of T cell changes during pregnancy in multiple sclerosis. Here immunoSEQ multiplex PCR was the method, and the copy in TCRdb shows in-frame clones only, minus some. Of 35,000 to 40,000 clones listed, about nine tenths are singletons. Material: CD4+ T cells from peripheral blood mononuclear cells, obtained after pregnancy. The clonotype comes from a female donor in good health, enrolled as a control in a pregnancy study.

The CDR3 DNA reads as TGTGCCAGCAGCGTAGACGGGGGAAGTGGCTACGAGCAGTACTTC. As protein: CASSVDGGSGYEQYF. The V and J genes are TRBV9 and TRBJ2-7, with D possibly being TRBD2 (6 bases). Looked up from germline, CDR1 is SGDLS and CDR2 is YYNGEE. The CDR3 runs 15 residues. V was cut by 0 bases and J by 3 bases, with 13 bases left in between.